The rows below give T cell receptor beta chains drawn from one sample of a study of blood T cell repertoires in COVID-19. Profiled with immunoSEQ multiplex PCR; TCRdb holds only in-frame clones, not every one. This sample has 140,000 to 150,000 clones, with over 70% found just once. Material: peripheral blood. These receptors all come from a woman aged 50 to 65 with acute or convalescent COVID-19. Each CDR3 is given with its conserved first and last residue. The order of the fields is clone size, D gene, J gene, V gene, CDR3 DNA, CDR3 protein. D genes are given only for firm matches. Clone size is not always given. Where it is, it says once, few, many or a class for expanded clones.

>-|-|TRBJ1-5|TRBV5-6
TGTGCCAGCAGCTTGGGTCCAGGTCCGAATCAGCCCCAGCATTTT
CASSLGPGPNQPQHF
>-|TRBD1|TRBJ1-2|TRBV10-3
TGTGCCATCAGTGGGGGGACAGGGTCTGGCTACACCTTC
CAISGGTGSGYTF
>-|TRBD1|TRBJ2-1|TRBV5-6
TGTGCCAGCAGCTGGGGACAGGGGGCCTACAATGAGCAGTTCTTC
CASSWGQGAYNEQFF
>-|TRBD2|TRBJ2-3|TRBV7-7
TGTGCTAGCAGCTCCGGGACTAGCGGGGGGGCAGGAGATACGCAGTATTTT
CASSSGTSGGAGDTQYF
>-|-|TRBJ2-5|TRBV14
TGTGCCAGCAGCCAAGTAGTGACAGGTCAAGAGACCCAGTACTTC
CASSQVVTGQETQYF
>once|-|TRBJ1-3|TRBV18
TGTGCCAGCTCATCGCCTGGACAGTCCTATGGAAACACCATATATTTT
CASSSPGQSYGNTIYF
>-|TRBD1|TRBJ1-2|TRBV5-6
TGTGCCAGCAGCTTCGGGACAGGGAAGAAGGATGGCTACACCTTC
CASSFGTGKKDGYTF
>-|-|TRBJ2-2|TRBV6-6
TGTGCCAGCAGTTACCGGGACTTGAACACCGGGGAGCTGTTTTTT
CASSYRDLNTGELFF
>-|-|TRBJ1-3|TRBV12-3/TRBV12-4
TGTGCCAGCGAGGTTTACTCTGGAAACACCATATATTTT
CASEVYSGNTIYF
>-|-|TRBJ1-5|TRBV24-1
TGTGCCACCAAACATAATAGCAATCAGCCCCAGCATTTT
CATKHNSNQPQHF
>-|-|TRBJ1-1|TRBV3-1/TRBV3-2
TGTGCCAGCAGCCCGGGACACCCGAACACTGAAGCTTTCTTT
CASSPGHPNTEAFF
>-|TRBD1|TRBJ2-1|TRBV19
TGTGCCAGTAGGGCGACAGGGACGAATGAGCAGTTCTTC
CASRATGTNEQFF
>-|-|TRBJ1-1|TRBV5-5
TGTGCCAGCAGCTTGAGCGGCGCGAGCACTGAAGCTTTCTTT
CASSLSGASTEAFF
>-|-|TRBJ2-1|TRBV5-1
TGCGCCAGCAGCTCCATGACGGGGTCCTACAATGAGCAGTTCTTC
CASSSMTGSYNEQFF
>-|-|TRBJ2-1|TRBV27
TGTGCCAGCAGTTGGTACTTGAGTTACAATGAGCAGTTCTTC
CASSWYLSYNEQFF
>few|TRBD2|TRBJ2-2|TRBV10-3
TGTGCCATCGGAGCGGGAGGGCCCGCCGGGGAGCTGTTTTTT
CAIGAGGPAGELFF
>-|-|TRBJ2-5|TRBV27
TGTGCCAGCAGTTTATCTTGGGCAGGGGAGACCCAGTACTTC
CASSLSWAGETQYF